This T cell receptor beta chain was retrieved from a study of siplizumab effects on memory and regulatory T cells. CDR1 WSHSY and CDR2 SAAADI come from the germline V gene. The CDR3 is 12 amino acids long, termini counted. TCRdb's copy holds only in-frame clones and misses some; the assay was immunoSEQ multiplex PCR. This table has tens of thousands of clones, roughly 90% appearing once. Regarding this clone: What it binds is not known. No DNA is shown, since the ends of the CDR3 on it are uncertain; the CDR3 is the one TCRdb lists.

Study observations and caveats: Naive T cells apparently outstripped memory cells in diversity and seemed major alloresponse contributors.

The V and J genes are TRBV10-2 and TRBJ1-1. Sequencing was carried out using Tregs sorted from blood. The receptor was derived from a human donor in good health. The CDR3 spells CASSSGGTEAFF.